These T cell receptor beta chains were read from a single sample in a study of cytomegalovirus exposure and HLA in healthy donors. Clones were read by immunoSEQ multiplex PCR, and TCRdb kept only the in-frame ones, dropping some. The sample holds about 130,000 clones; 75% to 90% are singletons and the top ten take around 1.1%. Sequencing was performed on PBMCs. These TCRs come from a woman younger than 30 in good health and CMV-seronegative. The CDR3 runs from the conserved cysteine through the conserved F or W. A D gene is named only where the DNA matches it firmly. Expanded clones are given a class, and other clones once, few, many or no size at all.

D gene	clone size	V gene	J gene	CDR3 protein	CDR3 DNA
TRBD1	few	TRBV5-4	TRBJ2-1	CASSRPGQGDFSYNEQFF	TGTGCCAGCAGCCGCCCGGGACAGGGAGATTTCTCCTACAATGAGCAGTTCTTC
TRBD1	.	TRBV29-1	TRBJ2-7	CSVDGQGYEQYF	TGCAGCGTTGATGGACAGGGTTACGAGCAGTACTTC
.	.	TRBV6-5	TRBJ1-2	CASSPSGYGYTF	TGTGCCAGCAGTCCCTCAGGGTATGGCTACACCTTC
TRBD1	.	TRBV19	TRBJ1-1	CASSQQGGTEAFF	TGTGCCAGTAGTCAACAGGGGGGGACTGAAGCTTTCTTT
.	.	TRBV28	TRBJ2-5	CASSPPAGNQETQYF	TGTGCCAGCAGCCCACCTGCGGGTAACCAAGAGACCCAGTACTTC
.	.	TRBV6-5	TRBJ1-4	CASADKKLFF	TGTGCCAGCGCGGACAAGAAACTGTTTTTT
.	.	TRBV6-1	TRBJ1-3	CASSSEGSSGNTIYF	TGTGCCAGCAGTTCGGAGGGGAGCTCTGGAAACACCATATATTTT
TRBD2	.	TRBV6-5	TRBJ2-2	CASWGGSGGELFF	TGTGCCAGTTGGGGGGGAAGCGGCGGGGAGCTGTTTTTT
.	.	TRBV6-6	TRBJ2-1	CASSYSNQGNEQFF	TGTGCCAGCAGTTACTCGAATCAGGGAAATGAGCAGTTCTTC
.	.	TRBV28	TRBJ2-6	CASLGPYNVLTF	TGTGCCAGCCTGGGGCCTTACAACGTCCTGACTTTC
.	.	TRBV28	TRBJ1-3	CASSAGSGNTIYF	TGTGCCAGCAGTGCCGGCTCTGGAAACACCATATATTTT
.	.	TRBV30	TRBJ1-2	CAWTGWAAANYGYTF	TGTGCCTGGACTGGGTGGGCAGCAGCTAACTATGGCTACACCTTC
TRBD2	.	TRBV2	TRBJ2-7	CASKGLAGGPDEQYF	TGTGCCAGCAAAGGACTAGCGGGAGGGCCTGACGAGCAGTACTTC
TRBD1	.	TRBV5-4	TRBJ1-3	CASSVDRVDTIYF	TGTGCCAGCAGCGTGGACAGGGTGGACACCATATATTTT
TRBD1	.	TRBV27	TRBJ1-2	CASSQRQGAGYTF	TGTGCCAGCAGCCAAAGACAGGGGGCTGGCTACACCTTC
.	.	TRBV14	TRBJ2-3	CASSFRLSGGNTDTQYF	TGTGCCAGCAGCTTCCGCTTATCCGGCGGTAACACAGATACGCAGTATTTT
.	.	TRBV4-1	TRBJ2-2	CASSQDGHHLGAGELFF	TGCGCCAGCAGCCAAGATGGGCACCACCTGGGAGCCGGGGAGCTGTTTTTT
.	once	TRBV6-5	TRBJ1-3	CASSATASGNTIYF	TGTGCCAGCAGTGCGACAGCTTCTGGAAACACCATATATTTT
.	.	TRBV7-9	TRBJ1-1	CASSLQGRGTEAFF	TGTGCCAGCAGCTTACAGGGAAGAGGCACTGAAGCTTTCTTT
TRBD1	.	TRBV27	TRBJ1-1	CASRKPGQGTFRTEAFF	TGTGCCAGCAGAAAACCGGGACAGGGGACATTTAGGACTGAAGCTTTCTTT
TRBD1	.	TRBV6-6	TRBJ1-2	CAGKNRGGYTF	TGTGCCGGAAAAAACAGGGGCGGCTACACCTTC
.	.	TRBV6-5	TRBJ1-5	CASSSRGRPQHF	TGTGCCAGCAGTTCCCGTGGCCGGCCCCAGCATTTT
TRBD2	.	TRBV27	TRBJ2-1	CASSPTSGGANEQFF	TGTGCCAGCAGTCCCACTAGCGGGGGGGCTAATGAGCAGTTCTTC
TRBD1	once	TRBV6-5	TRBJ1-2	CASRLGGQVYGYTF	TGTGCCAGCAGGCTAGGGGGACAGGTATATGGCTACACCTTC
.	.	TRBV2	TRBJ1-5	CATEMFRGQPQHF	TGTGCCACCGAGATGTTTCGTGGTCAGCCCCAGCATTTT
TRBD2	.	TRBV7-6	TRBJ2-1	CASSSRLAEYNEQFF	TGTGCCAGCAGCTCCAGACTAGCGGAGTACAATGAGCAGTTCTTC
TRBD1	.	TRBV18	TRBJ2-3	CASSPPLGQGWFSGSDTQYF	TGTGCCAGCTCACCCCCCCTGGGACAGGGATGGTTCTCGGGCTCAGATACGCAGTATTTT
TRBD1	.	TRBV18	TRBJ1-2	CASSLGQGGGYGYTF	TGTGCCAGCTCACTAGGACAGGGGGGCGGCTATGGCTACACCTTC
.	.	TRBV30	TRBJ2-1	CAWRGLAYNEQFF	TGTGCCTGGAGAGGGTTAGCGTACAATGAGCAGTTCTTC
.	.	TRBV27	TRBJ2-7	CASSLSAGPYEQYF	TGTGCCAGCAGTTTATCGGCGGGACCCTACGAGCAGTACTTC
.	.	TRBV11-2	TRBJ2-1	CASSLPGSYNEQFF	TGTGCCAGCAGCTTGCCAGGCTCCTACAATGAGCAGTTCTTC
.	once	TRBV5-1	TRBJ1-3	CASSLEAGRNTIYF	TGCGCCAGCAGCTTGGAGGCAGGAAGAAACACCATATATTTT
TRBD1	.	TRBV15	TRBJ1-1	CATSRDSGQGAAFF	TGTGCCACCAGCAGAGATTCAGGACAGGGAGCAGCTTTCTTT
.	.	TRBV19	TRBJ2-7	CASSPSSGATYEQYF	TGTGCCAGTAGTCCTAGTAGTGGGGCAACCTACGAGCAGTACTTC
.	.	TRBV18	TRBJ1-2	CASSPNYLTVNYGYTF	TGTGCCAGCTCCCCGAATTATTTGACTGTTAACTATGGCTACACCTTC
.	.	TRBV27	TRBJ2-1	CASSLSGLNEQFF	TGTGCCAGCAGTTTATCTGGACTAAATGAGCAGTTCTTC
.	.	TRBV5-6	TRBJ1-5	CASSLRGISNQPQHF	TGTGCCAGCAGCTTGAGGGGCATTTCCAATCAGCCCCAGCATTTT
TRBD2	.	TRBV5-3	TRBJ2-1	CARRTTSGDLGYNEQFF	TGTGCCAGAAGGACGACTAGCGGAGACTTAGGGTACAATGAGCAGTTCTTC
.	.	TRBV28	TRBJ1-5	CASSLTFREFPVSGQPQHF	TGTGCCAGCAGTTTAACATTTCGGGAATTCCCAGTTTCTGGTCAGCCCCAGCATTTT
.	.	TRBV5-8	TRBJ2-7	CASSLADRSTYEQYF	TGTGCCAGCAGCTTGGCCGACAGAAGTACCTACGAGCAGTACTTC
.	.	TRBV5-1	TRBJ2-1	CASSLVSYEQFF	TGCGCCAGCAGCTTGGTTTCGTATGAGCAGTTCTTC
TRBD1	.	TRBV5-8	TRBJ1-2	CASSKDRVNYGYTF	TGTGCCAGCAGCAAGGACAGGGTCAACTATGGCTACACCTTC
.	.	TRBV20-1	TRBJ2-3	CSVLARDTQYF	TGCAGTGTACTAGCTAGGGATACGCAGTATTTT
TRBD2	.	TRBV6-5	TRBJ2-3	CASSSLAGGPLDTQYF	TGTGCCAGCAGTTCACTAGCGGGGGGGCCTCTTGATACGCAGTATTTT
TRBD1	.	TRBV5-1	TRBJ1-4	CASSSGGTNEKLFF	TGCGCCAGCAGCTCAGGGGGCACTAATGAAAAACTGTTTTTT
.	.	TRBV5-1	TRBJ2-2	CASSPGDSNFRELFF	TGCGCCAGCAGCCCCGGAGACAGCAACTTTCGGGAGCTGTTTTTT
TRBD2	.	TRBV7-2	TRBJ2-1	CASSLLAGSYNEQFF	TGTGCCAGCAGCTTACTAGCGGGAAGTTACAATGAGCAGTTCTTC
TRBD2	.	TRBV28	TRBJ2-1	CASSPTDFSGSYNEQFF	TGTGCCAGCAGTCCCACGGACTTTAGCGGGAGTTACAATGAGCAGTTCTTC
TRBD1	.	TRBV6-1	TRBJ1-4	CASSESRGQEKLFF	TGTGCCAGCAGTGAAAGCAGGGGGCAGGAAAAACTGTTTTTT
.	.	TRBV19	TRBJ2-3	CASSDRGSTDTQYF	TGTGCCAGTAGTGATAGGGGTAGCACAGATACGCAGTATTTT
.	.	TRBV28	TRBJ2-1	CASNRGLRDEQFF	TGTGCCAGCAACCGAGGGCTTCGAGATGAGCAGTTCTTC
.	.	TRBV2	TRBJ2-1	CASSLLGGIAANEQFF	TGTGCCAGCAGTCTTCTAGGCGGGATTGCAGCAAATGAGCAGTTCTTC
TRBD1	few	TRBV6-5	TRBJ2-7	CASSAQTGRYEQYF	TGTGCCAGCAGTGCACAGACAGGGCGCTACGAGCAGTACTTC
TRBD1	.	TRBV7-8	TRBJ1-1	CASSLDPGGVAFF	TGTGCCAGCAGCTTAGATCCAGGGGGAGTAGCTTTCTTT
.	.	TRBV7-9	TRBJ1-2	CASSLGTEGGKGYTF	TGTGCCAGCAGCTTAGGAACTGAGGGAGGGAAGGGCTACACCTTC
.	.	TRBV27	TRBJ2-5	CASSLSLLAETQYF	TGTGCCAGCAGTTTATCCCTCCTAGCGGAGACCCAGTACTTC
TRBD2	.	TRBV6-1	TRBJ2-5	CASSELAGSEGTQYF	TGTGCCAGCAGTGAACTAGCGGGGTCGGAGGGGACCCAGTACTTC